The entry below describes one TCR beta chain. Its antigen is not known. Germline V gene lookup returns CDR1 SEHNR and CDR2 FQNEAQ (reference sequence). The CDR3 spans 13 residues. With 5 bases removed from V and 9 bases from J, the gap between germline ends came to 14 bases. The sample belongs to a study of T cell responses to AZD1222 COVID-19 vaccine. Overall study context: Pooling of second doses given at about 4 or about 12 weeks was done. The study's findings and limits: Females made up more of the donors, who were largely white British, and clonal diversity may have come out too low. Scientists sampled the repertoires only once the peak T cell response had passed.

Sequencing used immunoSEQ multiplex PCR; TCRdb keeps in-frame clones, though not all of them. The table shows tens of thousands of clones, with 86% occurring only once. The sample in question was peripheral blood, obtained on day 0 of AZD1222 vaccination. The chain couples TRBV7-9 to TRBJ2-1; D unclear. The clonotype originates from an adult in good health. In nucleotides, the CDR3 is TGTGCCAGCAGCCGGCCGCCCAGCCCTGAGCAGTTCTTC. Amino acids: CASSRPPSPEQFF.